This is a list of T cell receptor beta chains from one sample in a study of OX40 agonist ivuxolimab in advanced cancers. Sequenced by immunoSEQ multiplex PCR; TCRdb stores in-frame clones only, minus some. This table holds roughly 77,000 clones, roughly 92% found once. Sequencing was performed on CD4+ or CD8+ T cells sorted from blood, taken in a trial of the OX40 agonist ivuxolimab. The source is an adult with an advanced solid tumor such as melanoma, head and neck, liver or kidney cancer. Both conserved end residues are part of each CDR3. D genes are given only for firm matches. A clone size is listed for some rows: how often the clone was seen (once, few, many), or a class if it is expanded.

NA	11	TRBV6-1	NA	TRBJ2-2	CASSLLGELFF	TGTGCCAGCAGCCTTCTCGGGGAGCTGTTTTTT
TRBD2	16	TRBV5-1	once	TRBJ2-3	CASSLGSSGVTDTQYF	TGCGCCAGCAGCTTGGGTTCTAGCGGGGTAACAGATACGCAGTATTTT
NA	12	TRBV21-1	NA	TRBJ2-1	CASRTGYNEQFF	TGTGCCAGCAGAACAGGTTACAATGAGCAGTTCTTC
NA	14	TRBV5-6	NA	TRBJ2-5	CASSLKDVGETQYF	TGTGCCAGCAGCTTGAAAGATGTCGGAGAGACCCAGTACTTC
NA	14	TRBV5-5	once	TRBJ1-1	CASSLVPSDTEAFF	TGTGCCAGCAGCTTGGTTCCAAGCGACACTGAAGCTTTCTTT
NA	11	TRBV20-1	NA	TRBJ2-5	CSAIGRETQYF	TGCAGTGCCATAGGGAGAGAGACCCAGTACTTC
TRBD2	17	TRBV23-1	NA	TRBJ2-1	CASSQSPSSGTYNEQFF	TGCGCCAGCAGTCAGAGCCCTTCTAGCGGAACCTACAATGAGCAGTTCTTC
NA	16	TRBV7-2	NA	TRBJ1-2	CASSFSISPTGYGYTF	TGTGCCAGCAGCTTCTCCATTTCGCCGACGGGGTATGGCTACACCTTC
NA	13	TRBV5-4	NA	TRBJ2-3	CASGVSNTDTQYF	TGTGCCAGCGGGGTGTCGAACACAGATACGCAGTATTTT
NA	13	TRBV30	NA	TRBJ1-5	CAWSVQEGQPQHF	TGTGCCTGGAGTGTACAGGAAGGGCAGCCCCAGCATTTT
NA	13	TRBV30	few	TRBJ2-2	CAWTKGGTGELFF	TGTGCCTGGACCAAGGGGGGGACCGGGGAGCTGTTTTTT
NA	13	TRBV27	NA	TRBJ2-5	CASSFPGTKTQYF	TGTGCCAGCAGTTTCCCAGGGACAAAGACCCAGTACTTC
NA	17	TRBV10-1	once	TRBJ2-2	CASSESGRTANTGELFF	TGCGCCAGCAGTGAGAGTGGTCGGACAGCAAACACCGGGGAGCTGTTTTTT
TRBD2	16	TRBV6-4	NA	TRBJ2-1	CASSRTSGGSYNEQFF	TGTGCCAGCAGTCGGACTAGCGGGGGCTCCTACAATGAGCAGTTCTTC
TRBD2	14	TRBV9	NA	TRBJ2-1	CASSVLAGAGEQFF	TGTGCCAGCAGCGTCCTAGCGGGGGCGGGTGAGCAGTTCTTC
TRBD1	15	TRBV9	NA	TRBJ2-6	CASSRDSSGANVLTF	TGTGCCAGCAGCAGGGACAGCTCTGGGGCCAACGTCCTGACTTTC
NA	14	TRBV9	NA	TRBJ2-2	CASSVTGNTGELFF	TGTGCCAGCAGCGTAACAGGGAACACCGGGGAGCTGTTTTTT
NA	12	TRBV6-6	NA	TRBJ2-5	CASSSGEETQYF	TGTGCCAGCAGTTCGGGGGAAGAGACCCAGTACTTC
NA	12	TRBV2	NA	TRBJ1-2	CASTRQYYGYTF	TGTGCCAGCACCCGACAGTACTATGGCTACACCTTC
NA	14	TRBV5-1	once	TRBJ2-7	CASSLTTGSYEQYF	TGCGCCAGCAGCTTGACGACAGGCTCCTACGAGCAGTACTTC
NA	17	TRBV9	NA	TRBJ2-3	CASSAHTGIEIPDTQYF	TGTGCCAGCAGCGCACACACAGGGATTGAGATCCCAGATACGCAGTATTTT
NA	13	TRBV6-1	NA	TRBJ2-5	CASNERGQETQYF	TGTGCCAGCAATGAGCGCGGCCAAGAGACCCAGTACTTC
TRBD1	14	TRBV10-3	NA	TRBJ1-6	CAISEPDRDSPLHF	TGTGCCATCAGTGAGCCGGACAGGGATTCACCCCTCCACTTT
NA	17	TRBV6-1	NA	TRBJ1-3	CASSERNGGNSGNTIYF	TGTGCCAGCAGTGAAAGGAACGGTGGAAACTCTGGAAACACCATATATTTT
TRBD2	17	TRBV30	NA	TRBJ2-5	CAWGKDPIAGYQETQYF	TGTGCCTGGGGCAAGGACCCGATAGCGGGGTACCAAGAGACCCAGTACTTC
NA	14	TRBV27	NA	TRBJ2-5	CASSSIAGRETQYF	TGTGCCAGCAGTTCTATCGCCGGGCGGGAGACCCAGTACTTC
NA	14	TRBV15	once	TRBJ2-7	CATSRDGGGVEQYF	TGTGCCACCAGCAGAGATGGAGGGGGCGTCGAGCAGTACTTC
TRBD2	15	TRBV11-3	NA	TRBJ2-1	CASSLSLAGVNEQFF	TGTGCCAGCAGCTTATCACTAGCGGGAGTAAATGAGCAGTTCTTC
NA	13	TRBV6-4	NA	TRBJ2-3	CASSDVVAGAQYF	TGTGCCAGCAGTGACGTTGTTGCCGGGGCGCAGTATTTT
TRBD2	16	TRBV5-1	NA	TRBJ2-3	CASSTTSGISTDTQYF	TGCGCCAGCAGCACGACTAGCGGGATATCCACAGATACGCAGTATTTT
TRBD1	15	TRBV6-6	NA	TRBJ1-2	CASRITGTGKDGYTF	TGTGCCAGCAGAATAACCGGGACAGGGAAGGATGGCTACACCTTC
TRBD2	18	TRBV7-9	NA	TRBJ2-1	CASSPWAERGTIYNEQFF	TGTGCCAGCAGCCCCTGGGCGGAGCGGGGTACCATCTACAATGAGCAGTTCTTC